The next 13 T cell receptor beta chains were all read from a single sample in a study of shared clonotypes between healthy human individuals. The repertoire was sequenced with immunoSEQ multiplex PCR; TCRdb's copy has only in-frame clones and lacks some. The data show approximately 2.3 million clones, more than 85% seen once. The specimen sequenced was naive CD4+ T cells from PBMCs. Subset meaning: CD45RA+ positively selected. The receptors shown here come from a man between 18 and 35 years old in good health. Some clones in this sample may be carry-over from other donors' samples.

The gene calls are TRBV7-3 and TRBJ2-3; no definite D call. Germline CDR1 is SGHTA and CDR2 is FQGTGA. CDR3 length equals 10 residues. Trimming pared 8 bases from V and 2 bases from J, leaving 2 bases between. CDR3 in DNA: TGTGCCAGCCTCACAGATACGCAGTATTTT. It translates to CASLTDTQYF.

The chain recombines TRBV29-1 with TRBJ2-3; D possibly corresponds to TRBD2 (6 bases). V lost 3 bases and J 5 bases, leaving 15 bases between the germline ends. The CDR3 is 14 residues long. CDR1 and CDR2 (germline): SQVTM, ANQGSEA. As DNA, the CDR3 is TGCAGCGTTGAGATCGGGAGTAGGGGAGATACGCAGTATTTT. Its translation: CSVEIGSRGDTQYF.

The chain is built from TRBV25-1 and TRBJ1-4, with D possibly matching TRBD1 (6 bases). CDR1 MGHDK and CDR2 SYGVNS come from the germline V gene. With 9 bases removed from V and 14 bases from J, the gap between germline ends came to 16 bases. The CDR3 extends over 11 amino acids. CDR3 region: CASRQGQLLFF. The CDR3, as DNA: TGTGCCAGTAGGCAGGGGCAATTGCTGTTTTTT.

The table lists this clone with a count of one. The same CDR3 arises from other DNA sequences in this sample as well. The chain couples TRBV6-5 to TRBJ1-3; D is unresolved. V lost 7 bases, J lost 1 base, and 5 bases lay in between. CDR1 and CDR2 from the germline V gene are MNHEY and SVGAGI. The CDR3 extends over 12 amino acids. The CDR3: CASTGSGNTIYF. The CDR3 DNA is TGTGCCAGCACTGGGTCTGGAAACACCATATATTTT.

This clone is a singleton in its sample. This chain connects TRBV11-2 to TRBJ2-5; D possibly corresponds to TRBD1 (5 bases). The V end was cut by 2 bases, the J end by 10 bases, with 23 bases between. Germline loops: CDR1 SGHAT, CDR2 FQNNGV. The CDR3 length is 16 residues. The DNA for the CDR3 is TGTGCCAGCAGCTTACAGGGTCTGGGCAGGCGAGCTGACCAGTACTTC. Protein product: CASSLQGLGRRADQYF.

The CDR3 nucleotides are TGTGCCAGTACAACCAAGGCCGCCGGGAATCAGCCCCAGCATTTT. Translating gives CASTTKAAGNQPQHF. The chain joins TRBV28 to TRBJ1-5; D gene ambiguous. This CDR3 spans 15 amino acids. Per germline, CDR1 MDHEN and CDR2 SYDVKM. Trimming removed 9 bases at V and 4 bases at J, with 19 bases between.

This clone was detected once. The chain combines TRBV6-1 with TRBJ1-5; D unresolved. The CDR3 has 14 residues. With 7 bases removed from V and 6 bases from J, the gap between germline ends came to 16 bases. The germline CDR1 and CDR2 sequences are MNHNS and SASEGT. In DNA, the CDR3 is TGTGCCAGCATCGATTCTGTGGGGTTTCAGCCCCAGCATTTT. This codes for CASIDSVGFQPQHF.

This chain links TRBV10-3 with TRBJ2-2; D call uncertain. The germline gives CDR1 ENHRY, CDR2 SYGVKD. Trimming shortened V by 3 bases and J by 6 bases, and 5 bases separated the two germline ends. The CDR3 runs 12 residues. The CDR3 loop reads CAISEASGELFF. The CDR3, as DNA: TGTGCCATCAGTGAAGCGTCCGGGGAGCTGTTTTTT.

This clone appeared a few times. This sequence joins TRBV2 and TRBJ2-2; D gene ambiguous. The germline V and J ends were trimmed by 5 bases and 6 bases, with 10 bases remaining between them. Germline CDR1 reads SNHLY; CDR2 reads FYNNEI. CDR3 length equals 13 residues. CDR3: CASSLKRAGELFF. As DNA, the CDR3 is TGTGCCAGCAGTCTTAAACGGGCCGGGGAGCTGTTTTTT.

As concerns this clone: The junction and the germline gene differ at one end; a read error may be behind it. This chain links TRBV18 with TRBJ2-5, with unresolved D. This CDR3 spans 14 amino acids. Germline V CDR1 and CDR2: KGHSH, LQKENI. In nucleotides, the CDR3 is TGTACCAGCTCACCATATAACTACCAAGAGACCCAGTACTTC. Residues: CTSSPYNYQETQYF.

V and J are TRBV9 and TRBJ1-4; no clear D gene. Germline CDR1 reads SGDLS; CDR2 reads YYNGEE. This CDR3 is built from 16 residues. V gave up 0 bases and J gave up 0 bases, with 9 bases separating them. The CDR3 DNA reads as TGTGCCAGCAGCGTAGACCTCAGCCCAACTAATGAAAAACTGTTTTTT. Protein product: CASSVDLSPTNEKLFF.

The table lists this clone with a count of one. The rearrangement uses TRBV28 and TRBJ1-2; 8 bases agree with TRBD1. The V gene end was trimmed by 7 bases and the J gene end by 3 bases; junction bases not matched to a gene: 4. CDR1 is MDHEN, CDR2 SYDVKM, per germline. There are 13 residues in the CDR3. CDR3 region: CASTTGADYGYTF. CDR3 DNA: TGTGCCAGCACGACAGGGGCTGACTATGGCTACACCTTC.

The gene calls are TRBV2 and TRBJ2-2; 8 nucleotides match TRBD2. J was trimmed by 9 bases and V by 4 bases; bases with no gene match: 7. Germline CDR1 reads SNHLY; CDR2 reads FYNNEI. This CDR3 contains 14 residues. The CDR3 here is CASSGTSRPRELFF. CDR3 in DNA: TGTGCCAGCAGTGGGACTAGCCGCCCCCGGGAGCTGTTTTTT.